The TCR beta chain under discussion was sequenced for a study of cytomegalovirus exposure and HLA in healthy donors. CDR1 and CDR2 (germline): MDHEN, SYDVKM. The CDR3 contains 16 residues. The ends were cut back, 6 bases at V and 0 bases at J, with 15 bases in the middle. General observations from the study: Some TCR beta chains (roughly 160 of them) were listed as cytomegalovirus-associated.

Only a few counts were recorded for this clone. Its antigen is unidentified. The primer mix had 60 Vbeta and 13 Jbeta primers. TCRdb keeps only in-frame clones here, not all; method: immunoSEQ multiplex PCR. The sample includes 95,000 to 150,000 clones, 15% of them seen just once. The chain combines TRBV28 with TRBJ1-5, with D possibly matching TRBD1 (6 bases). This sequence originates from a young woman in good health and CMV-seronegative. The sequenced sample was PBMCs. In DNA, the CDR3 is TGTGCCAGCAGGGTCGAGAGGGGGTATAGCAATCAGCCCCAGCATTTT. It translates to CASRVERGYSNQPQHF.